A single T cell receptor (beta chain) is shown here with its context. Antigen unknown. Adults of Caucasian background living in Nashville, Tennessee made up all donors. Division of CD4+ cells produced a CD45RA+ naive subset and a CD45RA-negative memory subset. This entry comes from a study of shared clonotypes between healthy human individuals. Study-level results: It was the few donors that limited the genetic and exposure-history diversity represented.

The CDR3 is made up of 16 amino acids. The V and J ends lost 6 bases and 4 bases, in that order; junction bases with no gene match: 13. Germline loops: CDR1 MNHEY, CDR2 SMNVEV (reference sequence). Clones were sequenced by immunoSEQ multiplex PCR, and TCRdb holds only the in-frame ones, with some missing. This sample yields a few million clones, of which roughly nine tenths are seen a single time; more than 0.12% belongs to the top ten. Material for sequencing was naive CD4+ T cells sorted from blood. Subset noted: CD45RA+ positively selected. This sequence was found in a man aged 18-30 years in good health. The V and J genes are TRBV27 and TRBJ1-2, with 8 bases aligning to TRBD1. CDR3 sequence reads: CASRISRPTGGYGYTF. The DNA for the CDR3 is TGTGCCAGCAGAATAAGCCGCCCCACAGGGGGCTATGGCTACACCTTC.